The clone carrying this TCR beta chain was counted only a few times. Its target is not known. Trimming removed 5 bases from V and 4 bases from J, with 17 bases in between. CDR3 length equals 15 residues. Germline CDR1 reads MNHEY; CDR2 reads SVGAGI. The source of the sample is a study of shared clonotypes between healthy human individuals. General study findings and limits: Relative to memory subsets, naive subsets generally showed larger estimated richness.

Donors were healthy HIV-negative adults without recently reported acute infections or vaccinations. Both subsets, CD45RA+ naive and CD45RA-negative memory, were split from the CD4+ cells. Some 30,000 T cell genomes, or around 0.2 ug DNA, went into the sorted-subset replicate PCRs. Profiled with immunoSEQ multiplex PCR; TCRdb holds only in-frame clones, not every one. This table has around 700,000 clones, around 72% appearing once. J is TRBJ1-2 and V is TRBV6-5; a possible D gene is TRBD1 (5 bases). Sequenced material: memory CD4+ T cells sorted from blood. The subset: CD45RA-negative fraction. This TCR was recovered from a woman in her 30s in good health. The CDR3: CASSPYPQGGYGYTF. The CDR3 bases are TGTGCCAGCAGTCCCTACCCCCAGGGAGGCTATGGCTACACCTTC.